This T cell receptor (beta chain) stems from a study of blood T cell repertoires in COVID-19. Libraries were prepared by immunoSEQ multiplex PCR; TCRdb keeps only in-frame clonotypes and omits some of them. Of 200,000 to 250,000 clones detected, about 86% appear once; the ten largest clones hold 3% to 3.5%. Sequencing was done on a sample of PBMCs or T cells enriched from blood (not recorded which). The TCR comes from a woman aged 45-65 years in a cohort exposed to, infected with or recovered from COVID-19 (not recorded which).

The CDR3 nucleotides read TGCGCCAGCAGCTCCCCGGGACAGCCCTATGGCTACACCTTC. Translating gives CASSSPGQPYGYTF. The chain recombines TRBV5-1 with TRBJ1-2; TRBD1 aligns across 7 bases. The CDR3 runs to 14 residues. The J segment lost 4 bases and the V segment lost 3 bases, leaving 6 bases of the junction unmatched. In germline, CDR1 is SGHRS, CDR2 YFSETQ.